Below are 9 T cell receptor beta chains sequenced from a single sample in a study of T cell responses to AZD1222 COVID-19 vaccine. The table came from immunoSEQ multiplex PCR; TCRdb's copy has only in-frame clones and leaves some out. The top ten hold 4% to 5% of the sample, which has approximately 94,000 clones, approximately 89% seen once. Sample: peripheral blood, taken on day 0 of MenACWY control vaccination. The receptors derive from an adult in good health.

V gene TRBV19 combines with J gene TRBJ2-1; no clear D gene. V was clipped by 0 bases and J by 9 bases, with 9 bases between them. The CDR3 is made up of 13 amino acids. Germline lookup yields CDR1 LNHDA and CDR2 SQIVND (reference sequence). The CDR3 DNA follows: TGTGCCAGTAGTATAGATGTGGAAGGTGAGCAGTTCTTC. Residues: CASSIDVEGEQFF.

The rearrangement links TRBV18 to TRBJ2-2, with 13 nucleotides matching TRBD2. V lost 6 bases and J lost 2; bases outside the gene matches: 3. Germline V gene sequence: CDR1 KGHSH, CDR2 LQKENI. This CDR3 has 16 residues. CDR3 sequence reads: CASSLGLAGNTGELFF. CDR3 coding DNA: TGTGCCAGCTCGTTGGGACTAGCGGGAAACACCGGGGAGCTGTTTTTT.

CDR3 loop: CASSPQLAGDYNEQFF. CDR3 DNA sequence: TGTGCCAGCAGTCCCCAACTAGCGGGAGACTACAATGAGCAGTTCTTC. The chain employs TRBV28 and TRBJ2-1, with TRBD2 identical over 11 bases. J lost 3 bases, V lost 5 bases, and 6 bases had no gene match. Germline CDR1 is MDHEN and CDR2 is SYDVKM. The CDR3 runs to 16 residues. Complete variable domain (other parts from reference TRBV28 and TRBJ2-1): DVKVTQSSRYLVKRTGEKVFLECVQDMDHENMFWYRQDPGLGLRLIYFSYDVKMKEKGDIPEGYSVSREKKERFSLILESASTNQTSMYLCASSPQLAGDYNEQFFGPGTRLTVL.

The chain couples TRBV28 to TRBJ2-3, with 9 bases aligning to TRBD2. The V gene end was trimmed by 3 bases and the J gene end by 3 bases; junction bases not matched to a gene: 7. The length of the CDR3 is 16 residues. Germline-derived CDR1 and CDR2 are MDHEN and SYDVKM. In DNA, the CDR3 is TGTGCCAGCAGTTTCTCTGCGGGAGGGTTGACAGATACGCAGTATTTT. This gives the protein CASSFSAGGLTDTQYF. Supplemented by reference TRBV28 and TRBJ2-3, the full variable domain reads DVKVTQSSRYLVKRTGEKVFLECVQDMDHENMFWYRQDPGLGLRLIYFSYDVKMKEKGDIPEGYSVSREKKERFSLILESASTNQTSMYLCASSFSAGGLTDTQYFGPGTRLTVL.

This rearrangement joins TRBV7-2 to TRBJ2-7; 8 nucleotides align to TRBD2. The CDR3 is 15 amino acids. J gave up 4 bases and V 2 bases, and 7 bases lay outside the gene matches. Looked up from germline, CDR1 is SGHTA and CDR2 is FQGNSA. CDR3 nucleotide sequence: TGTGCCAGCAGCTTAACCGGGACTAGTCTTTACGAGCAGTACTTC. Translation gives CASSLTGTSLYEQYF.

CDR3 in amino acids: CASTGQGEGGGYTF. As DNA, the CDR3 is TGTGCCAGCACAGGACAGGGGGAAGGGGGTGGCTACACCTTC. The rearrangement links TRBV7-8 to TRBJ1-2; 10 bases align to TRBD1. CDR1 and CDR2 from the germline V gene are SGHVS and FQNEAQ. Germline trimming cut 7 bases from V and 7 bases from J; bases unmatched to any gene: 9. This CDR3 has 14 residues.

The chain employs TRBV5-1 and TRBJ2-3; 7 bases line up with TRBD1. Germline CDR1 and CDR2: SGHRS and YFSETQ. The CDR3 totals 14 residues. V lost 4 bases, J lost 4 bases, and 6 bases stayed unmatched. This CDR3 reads CASSGGQEADTQYF. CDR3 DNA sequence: TGCGCCAGCAGCGGAGGACAGGAGGCAGATACGCAGTATTTT. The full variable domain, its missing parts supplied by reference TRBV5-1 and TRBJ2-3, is KAGVTQTPRYLIKTRGQQVTLSCSPISGHRSVSWYQQTPGQGLQFLFEYFSETQRNKGNFPGRFSGRQFSNSRSEMNVSTLELGDSALYLCASSGGQEADTQYFGPGTRLTVL.

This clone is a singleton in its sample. The DNA of the CDR3 is TGCGCCAGCAGCCAAGGAGCCCAGGGAGTAGGTGGCTACACCTTC. Translation gives CASSQGAQGVGGYTF. The chain links TRBV4-3 to TRBJ1-2; D perhaps matches TRBD1 (5 bases). This CDR3 is built from 15 residues. Looked up from germline, CDR1 is LGHNA and CDR2 is YSLEER. V was pared by 1 base and J by 7 bases, with 16 bases between.

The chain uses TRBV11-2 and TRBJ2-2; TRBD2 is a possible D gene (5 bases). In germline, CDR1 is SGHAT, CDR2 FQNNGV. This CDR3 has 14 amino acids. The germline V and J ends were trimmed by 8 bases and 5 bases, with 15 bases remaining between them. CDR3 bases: TGTGCCAGCCGTTCTGGACGGGATACCGGGGAGCTGTTTTTT. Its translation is CASRSGRDTGELFF.